The entry below describes one T cell receptor beta chain. The length of the CDR3 is 18 residues. V lost 3 bases and J lost 0, with 21 bases in between. The germline CDR1 and CDR2 sequences are DFQATT and SNEGSKA (reference sequence). Every patient was untreated before thyroid surgery. The sample comes from a study of metastatic and nonmetastatic thyroid tumors. TCRdb used MiXCR to call clones anew from the PCR reads. The sample has some 23,000 clones, roughly 24% seen once. J is TRBJ1-5 and V is TRBV20-1; D is undetermined. This receptor was obtained from a female donor with papillary thyroid cancer or a benign thyroid nodule (not recorded which). Some clones in this sample may be carry-over from other donors' samples. The sample taken for sequencing was tumor tissue. The CDR3 protein is CSASWFWTQSNSNQPQHF. DNA of the CDR3: TGCAGTGCTAGTTGGTTCTGGACCCAATCTAATAGCAATCAGCCCCAGCATTTT.